This T cell receptor (beta chain) was recovered during a study of blood T cells in healthy people across ages. Study-wide results and limits: Any conclusive comparison of naive versus antigen-experienced cells was prevented by using unsorted PBMCs. A strong correlation was found between TCR beta diversity and the percentage of naive T cells.

V was pared by 3 bases and J by 4 bases, with 11 bases between. The CDR3 loop spans 14 amino acids. From germline, CDR1 is SGHTA and CDR2 FQGTGA. About this clonotype: Its target is unknown.

Donors each provided 9.5 to 10 milliliters of peripheral blood. Through a sample-barcoded 5' primer and a J-beta primer mix, a second PCR was run for roughly 6 to 11 cycles. Carrying 12 random nucleotides, a template-switch adaptor labeled each individual cDNA molecule. MiXCR was run by TCRdb on the 5' RACE reads, yielding one entry per CDR3 protein. The top ten hold more than 20% of the sample, which has 1.8 million or so distinct CDR3 sequences, about two fifths seen once. Sample: blood. The J gene is TRBJ2-3, the V gene TRBV7-3, with D maybe TRBD2 (7 bases). This receptor was taken from a human donor in good health. CDR3 protein: CASSLAGAADTQYF. CDR3 nucleotides: TGTGCCAGCAGCTTGGCGGGGGCCGCAGATACGCAGTATTTT.